The entry that follows covers one T cell receptor (beta chain) sequence. The antigen remains unidentified. These data come from a study of tumor-infiltrating lymphocytes in localized non-small cell lung cancer. Study overall: From each patient, both tumor and uninvolved lung, non-adjacent to tumor, were sampled.

Sequenced by immunoSEQ multiplex PCR; TCRdb stores in-frame clones only, minus some. The sample contains roughly 15,000 clones, about two thirds of which appear only once. The CDR3 length is 16 residues. Germline V gene lookup returns CDR1 SGHTA and CDR2 FQGNSA. Between the trimmed V and J ends, which lost 5 bases and 0 bases, there was a span of 15 bases. Study results and limitations: No T-cell fraction difference was seen between IM1 and IM2 tumors. Tumors had more T cell infiltration than uninvolved lung, per TCRbeta sequencing and CD3 counts.

Sequencing used uninvolved lung tissue not adjacent to the tumor. The source is a human donor with non-small cell lung cancer. The chain joins TRBV7-2 to TRBJ2-3; a weak D match, TRBD2 (5 bases). CDR3: CASSPSLVSSTDTQYF. CDR3 in DNA: TGTGCCAGCAGCCCTAGCCTCGTATCTAGCACAGATACGCAGTATTTT.